This TCR beta chain was obtained from a study of cytomegalovirus exposure and HLA in healthy donors (dated by TCRdb to between 2016 and 2019). Some background on the complete study: In an earlier analysis of 587 of the donors, 250 to 300 Gb of sequence data and 90 million to 120 million unique TCR beta sequences from roughly 200 million T cells were reported. Roughly 300 gigabases of sequencing data and roughly 81 million unique TCR sequences made up an early release that covered approximately 700 HLA-typed donors. Of the roughly 400 genotyped donors, roughly 85% fell in the genetic ancestry cluster associated with self-reported Caucasian donors. The study was designed to test whether signatures of past pathogen exposure could be identified by cataloging public T cell receptors. The study used immunosequencing to profile the T cell repertoires of approximately 650 subjects and linked those repertoires to cytomegalovirus serostatus. A separate validation cohort of some 130 different subjects was used in addition to the roughly 700-subject first cohort. High-throughput TCR immunosequencing, statistical association of individual TCRs with disease status, and machine learning were combined to predict cytomegalovirus infection status. To study patterns of TCR occurrence, a later analysis re-analyzed previously published TCR beta repertoires from 500 to 850 donors and added high-resolution HLA genotyping. Rather than using new phenotypic data, the later analysis identified candidate immune exposures from TCR beta sequences and from how often those sequences occurred across donors. In an earlier analysis of more than 550 of the donors, high-throughput TCR beta sequencing was used to judge whether each TCR beta V gene segment behaved as functional or pseudogenic. Alongside the repertoire data, information on donor age, sex, ethnicity and CMV serostatus was compiled. A later genetic analysis took genome-wide SNP genotypes for about 65% of the 666 donors and used that subset as a discovery cohort. All discovery cohort repertoires had been generated on a single sequencing platform. Class I and class II HLA loci were covered by the typing at four-digit resolution. Typing coverage differed by locus: A, B, C, DRB1 and DQB1 were typed in roughly 629-630 donors, DQA1 in about 510, DPA1 in some 600, and DPB1 in 472. Four or five DR-DQ haplotypes were treated as single units for association and clustering because of strong linkage in the cohort. Among roughly 400 genotyped donors of the cohort, an average of about 240,000 unique TCR beta nucleotide sequences was sequenced per donor, of which 15% to 20% were non-productive. Points the paper makes about the study in general: A later analysis found that most CMV-associated TCR beta chains appeared HLA-restricted, with HLA associations seemingly driven largely by CMV exposure. A cluster of highly shared sequence variants was judged likely to be a technical artifact of the sequencing pipeline. Immune exposure information for the cohort was limited to CMV serostatus. An association between a missense DCLRE1C variant and V-gene and J-gene trimming of TCR beta chains was found in a later genetic analysis and replicated in an independent cohort. The earlier analysis of around 600 of the donors excluded over 15 rarely observed V segments, including chromosome 9 orphons, because counts were too low. In the study, around 160 TCR beta chains were listed as associated with cytomegalovirus. Because some donors lacked HLA typing at each locus, the association tests relied only on the typed subset. Across donors, most TCR sequences were observed very rarely, whereas some public TCRs were present in many individuals. At a false discovery rate of 0.05, a later analysis linked under 20,000 TCR beta sequences to specific HLA alleles. According to a later analysis, parvovirus B19, influenza, CMV and Epstein-Barr virus appeared linked to several top co-occurrence clusters. In a later genetic analysis, fewer N-insertions in productive TCRs were reported among donors in an Asian-associated ancestry cluster than the approximately 670-donor mean. The authors suggested that the approach could potentially be extended to other disease states and immunological phenotypes. This cohort had only TCR beta chains sequenced, and the lack of alpha or paired-chain data limited which features could be detected. Compared with equally common non-associated chains, HLA-associated TCR beta chains in a later analysis were more clonally expanded and had lower generation probabilities. A further reported finding was that TCR beta sequences accurately predicted the HLA-A and HLA-B alleles for most subjects in the first cohort. Correlated functional status among segregating V segments might reflect linkage disequilibrium, but an unknown experimental factor could not be ruled out. The classifier was reported to diagnose cytomegalovirus status with high specificity and sensitivity in both the original cohort and the validation cohort. A few of the identified cytomegalovirus-associated TCR beta chains were confirmed in vitro to be specific for cytomegalovirus antigens. An earlier analysis of several hundred of the donors showed that most TCR beta V segments appeared in productive rearrangements either about 87% or about 30% of the time, which broadly matched IMGT annotations. When HLA alleles, especially DR and DQ, strongly co-occurred, attributing TCR associations to individual alleles was difficult. In a later analysis, the rate of TCR association differed among HLA loci, with DRB1 alleles having the most associated TCRs and HLA-C alleles having the fewest. Roughly uniform sequencing depth across donors was assumed in presence/absence analyses, although this assumption may not hold. The 87-base-pair reads could not distinguish some IMGT-functional V segments, including TRBV6-2 and TRBV6-3, so those segments were excluded.

As to this clone: Its antigen remains unidentified. No base-level quality is on record; no much larger clone is a single base apart.

Taken from the germline V gene, the CDR1 and CDR2 loops are MNHEY and SVGAGI. Inclusive of the bounding cysteine and phenylalanine, the CDR3 is 16 residues long. Of the read, only the CDR3 DNA is kept; its 48 bases are in frame from base 1. Deletion took 0 bases off V and 9 bases off J, with a span of 18 bases between the germline ends. The cohort comprised around 700 healthy bone marrow donors. At the time of sampling, all cohort members were nominally healthy, though unrecorded immune exposures were likely present. The donor was CMV seronegative and was included in the group of several hundred seronegative cohort members. A peripheral blood sample was collected from each donor, and TCR beta sequencing was performed on peripheral blood mononuclear cells. The Qiagen DNeasy Blood Extraction Kit was used to extract genomic DNA from the blood cell samples. The library was built by means of the immunoSEQ multiplex PCR assay. For the multiplex PCR, a mixture combining 60 forward primers for TCR Vbeta segments and 13 reverse primers for TCR Jbeta segments was used. A multiplex PCR assay on genomic DNA amplified the CDR3 region of rearranged TCR beta genes. Amplified TCR beta libraries were sequenced as 87-base-pair reads on the Illumina HiSeq System. Regarding the original processing steps: A later analysis counted some 74 million unique TCR beta chains across the 550 to 700 repertoires, and 9 million to 14 million of these chains were shared by at least two donors. Raw reads were error-corrected and collapsed into unique sequences by a nearest-neighbor algorithm in which closely related sequences were merged to remove PCR and sequencing errors. To assign V, D and J gene segments, CDR3 sequences were aligned to IMGT reference sequences. For a sequence to be retained, a match of at least six nucleotides was required to both a V gene segment and a J gene segment. A rearrangement counted as productive if the CDR3 had no stop codons and remained in frame with V and J, and every other rearrangement counted as non-productive. Following IMGT convention, CDR3 was defined as the stretch from the second conserved V-encoded cysteine up to the conserved J-encoded phenylalanine. In an earlier analysis of 587 of the donors, sequences lacking an unambiguous match to a single V gene segment were excluded. An earlier analysis of 587 of the donors classified V segments as functional when productive rearrangements were above 56.7% and as segregating when the standard deviation between donors was above 5%. A statistical classification framework was built to diagnose cytomegalovirus status from the catalog of TCR beta chain sequences. In a later analysis, V and J genes were assigned by comparing TCR nucleotide sequences against IMGT/GENE-DB human TR gene sequences. In a later analysis, CDR3 sequences and most-parsimonious VDJ recombination scenarios were assigned using the TCRdist pipeline. In a later analysis, every TCR beta chain was defined by the combination of its CDR3 amino acid sequence and its V-gene family, and reads without a unique V-gene family were dropped. In a later analysis, 550 to 650 highly shared, low-generation-probability nucleotide sequences were removed to address suspected cross-contamination and a sequencing artifact. In a later analysis, a clonal expansion index was calculated for each public chain from normalized within-repertoire ranks of inferred template counts. In a later analysis, generation probabilities were computed using a VDJ recombination model fitted to out-of-frame rearrangements, and the results were checked against IGoR. In a later analysis, hypergeometric tests were used to score TCR-TCR, TCR-HLA and TCR-CMV co-occurrence, with a repertoire-size bias correction applied to TCR pairs. False discovery rates were estimated in a later analysis by permuting HLA or CMV assignments 20 times. In a later analysis, co-occurring TCRs were grouped with DBSCAN, and TCRdist sequence similarity was added when clustering was performed within HLA-allele-positive subsets. Co-occurrence clustering excluded repertoires with fewer than 30,000 or more than 120,000 public chains, plus five with anomalous nucleotide sharing. As stored in TCRdb, this immuneACCESS dataset retains in-frame rearrangements with V and J assigned. A fraction of the clones does not appear; measured against another copy, unresolved V genes explain less than half of the discrepancy, and the remainder lacks a known reason. That table is the source of V, J and clone size, and D and trimming were worked out from the DNA. The table for this sample lists some 150,000 clones; about 70% of them were counted only once. The ten largest clones take up approximately 2.6% of the sample.

Specimen: PBMCs. The chain employs TRBV6-5 and TRBJ2-1; a tentative D call is TRBD2 (6 bases match). This clonotype was sampled from a man between 18 and 35 years old in good health and CMV-seronegative. The CDR3 amino acid sequence is: CASSYSSTGVFTEQFF. Read as DNA, the sequence is TGTGCCAGCAGTTACTCGTCGACGGGGGTTTTCACTGAGCAGTTCTTC.